This T cell receptor (beta chain) was recovered during a study of graft-versus-host responses after intestinal transplantation. About this clone itself: Antigen: not known.

CDR1 is GTSNPN, CDR2 SVGIG, per germline (reference sequence). Trimming cost V 5 bases and J 1 base, with 9 bases left between them. The CDR3 covers 13 residues. Method: immunoSEQ multiplex PCR; TCRdb's copy keeps in-frame clones and lacks some. The table shows about 91,000 clones, with approximately 90% occurring only once. Source: unstimulated CD4+ T cells sorted from spleen or lymph node cells, taken before transplant. The genes are TRBV30 and TRBJ1-5; a weak D match, TRBD1 (6 bases). This clonotype originated in a human donor who was the organ donor for an intestinal transplant. The CDR3 here is CAWATGSNQPQHF. CDR3 sequence (DNA): TGTGCCTGGGCGACAGGAAGCAATCAGCCCCAGCATTTT.